The source of this T cell receptor (beta chain) is a study of breast tumors, draining lymph nodes, adjacent tissues. Findings of the study overall: Tumors had less TCR diversity than lymph nodes, more than nontumor tissue.

The CDR3 has 13 amino acids. Germline V gene lookup returns CDR1 SEHNR and CDR2 FQNEAQ (reference sequence). Deletions cut 1 base from V and 6 bases from J, with 8 bases between. Ten or more counts support this clonotype. Its antigen is still unknown. MiXCR, run by TCRdb on the multiplex PCR reads, gives a single entry per CDR3 protein. The table includes under 80,000 distinct CDR3 sequences, over 40% detected once. The chain has TRBV7-9 and TRBJ2-3; D is undetermined. The sequenced sample consisted of breast tumor tissue. The clonotype originates from a female donor with breast cancer. Some clones in this sample may be carry-over from other donors' samples. The CDR3 DNA follows: TGTGCCAGCAGCTTAGTGAGCCTGGATACGCAGTATTTT. It yields the protein CASSLVSLDTQYF.